This TCR beta chain was observed in a study of response to subunit inactivated influenza vaccine. This clonotype was counted a few times. CDR1 is LGHNA and CDR2 is YSLEER in the germline V gene. Trimming removed 5 bases from V and 5 bases from J, with 15 bases in between. The CDR3 spans 15 residues. TCRdb re-analysed the RT-PCR reads in MiXCR, keeping a single row per CDR3 protein. In the table there are some 600,000 distinct CDR3 sequences, 12% to 15% of which are singletons. This TCR derives from a man aged 45-65 years who received an inactivated influenza vaccine. V and J are TRBV4-3 and TRBJ1-4; D gene ambiguous. This material consisted of PBMCs from blood, taken 14 days before vaccination. CDR3 amino acids: CASSRVISINEKLFF. CDR3 sequence (DNA): TGCGCCAGCAGCAGGGTCATTTCTATCAATGAAAAACTGTTTTTT.